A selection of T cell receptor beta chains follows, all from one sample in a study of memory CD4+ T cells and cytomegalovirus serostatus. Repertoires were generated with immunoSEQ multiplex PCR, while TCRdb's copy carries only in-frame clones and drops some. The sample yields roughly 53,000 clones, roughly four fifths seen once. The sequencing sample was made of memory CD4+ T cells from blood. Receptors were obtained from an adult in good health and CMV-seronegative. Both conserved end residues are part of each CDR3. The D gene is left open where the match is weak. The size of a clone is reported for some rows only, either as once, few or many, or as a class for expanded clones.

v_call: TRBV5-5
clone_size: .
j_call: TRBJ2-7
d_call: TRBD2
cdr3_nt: TGTGCCAGCAGCGCTGGGACTAGCGGGAGCTACGAGCAGTACTTC
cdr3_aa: CASSAGTSGSYEQYF

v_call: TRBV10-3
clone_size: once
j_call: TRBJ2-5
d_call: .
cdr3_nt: TGTGCCATCAGTGAAGGAGGGGCCCCCCAAGAGACCCAGTACTTC
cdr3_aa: CAISEGGAPQETQYF

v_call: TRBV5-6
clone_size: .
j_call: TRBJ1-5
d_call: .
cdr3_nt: TGTGCCAGCAGCTTTACTAGCAATCAGCCCCAGCATTTT
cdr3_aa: CASSFTSNQPQHF

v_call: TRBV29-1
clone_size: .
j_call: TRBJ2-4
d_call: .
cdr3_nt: TGCAGCGTTGAGAATGGAATCCGGTACTTC
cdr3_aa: CSVENGIRYF

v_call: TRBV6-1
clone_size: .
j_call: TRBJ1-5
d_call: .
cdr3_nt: TGTGCCAGCAGCCAAGGGGTTGGCAATCAGCCCCAGCATTTT
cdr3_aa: CASSQGVGNQPQHF

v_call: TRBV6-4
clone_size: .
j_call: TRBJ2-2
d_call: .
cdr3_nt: TGTGCCAGCAGTCCCGATTTAGGCACCGGGGAGCTGTTTTTT
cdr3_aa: CASSPDLGTGELFF

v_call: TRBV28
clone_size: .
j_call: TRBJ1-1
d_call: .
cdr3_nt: TGTGCCAGCAGTCGGGCCTCAGGGAAAGCTTTCTTT
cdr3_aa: CASSRASGKAFF

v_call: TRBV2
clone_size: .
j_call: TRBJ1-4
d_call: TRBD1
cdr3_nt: TGTGCCAGCAGCGACAACAGGGGTTCTAATGAAAAACTGTTTTTT
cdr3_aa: CASSDNRGSNEKLFF

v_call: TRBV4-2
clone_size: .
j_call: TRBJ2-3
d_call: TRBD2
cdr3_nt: TGTGCCAGCAGCCAAGATCCTAGCGGGGACAGCACAGATACGCAGTATTTT
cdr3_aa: CASSQDPSGDSTDTQYF

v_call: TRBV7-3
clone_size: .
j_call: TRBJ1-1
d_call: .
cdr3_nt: TGTGCCAGCAGCTTATCCGTGAACACTGAAGCTTTCTTT
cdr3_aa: CASSLSVNTEAFF

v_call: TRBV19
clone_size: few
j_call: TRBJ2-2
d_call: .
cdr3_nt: TGTGCCAGTAAAGGGATAGGGGTCGTCACCGGGGAGCTGTTTTTT
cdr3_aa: CASKGIGVVTGELFF

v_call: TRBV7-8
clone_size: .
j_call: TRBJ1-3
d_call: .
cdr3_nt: TGTGCCAGCACCCCATCGCAGGGGAGGGGTGGAAACACCATATATTTT
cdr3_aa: CASTPSQGRGGNTIYF

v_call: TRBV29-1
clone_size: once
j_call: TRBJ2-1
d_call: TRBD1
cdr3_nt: TGCAGCGCGGGACAGCTAGACAATGAGCAGTTCTTC
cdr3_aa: CSAGQLDNEQFF

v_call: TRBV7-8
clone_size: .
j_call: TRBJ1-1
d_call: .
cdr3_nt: TGTGCCAGCAGCTTAGGTATGTGGGGGAACACTGAAGCTTTCTTT
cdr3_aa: CASSLGMWGNTEAFF

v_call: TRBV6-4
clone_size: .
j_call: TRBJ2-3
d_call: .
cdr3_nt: TGTGCCAGCAGTTCAATAGGGGTTAGCGAGGAGCTAGATACGCAGTATTTT
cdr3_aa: CASSSIGVSEELDTQYF

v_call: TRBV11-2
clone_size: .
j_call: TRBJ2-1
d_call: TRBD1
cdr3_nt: TGTGCCAGCAGCCGGAGGACAGGGGGCAGTGAGCAGTTCTTC
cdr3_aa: CASSRRTGGSEQFF

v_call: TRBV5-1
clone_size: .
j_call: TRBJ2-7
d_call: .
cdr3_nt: TGCGCCAGCAGGGTACGGGATAGCTCCTACGAGCAGTACTTC
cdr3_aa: CASRVRDSSYEQYF

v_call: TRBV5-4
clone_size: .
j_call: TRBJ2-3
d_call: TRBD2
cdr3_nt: TGTGCCAGCAGCCCCCCGGGACTAGCGGGGGGGGACACAGATACGCAGTATTTT
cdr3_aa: CASSPPGLAGGDTDTQYF

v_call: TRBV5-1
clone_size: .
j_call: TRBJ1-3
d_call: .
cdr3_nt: TGCGCCAGCAGCTTAAGTACGTCTGGAAACACCATATATTTT
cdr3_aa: CASSLSTSGNTIYF

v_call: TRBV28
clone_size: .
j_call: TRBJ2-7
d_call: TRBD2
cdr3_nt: TGTGCCAGCAGTTTTAGCGGGACTAGCGCCTACGAGCAGTACTTC
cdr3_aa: CASSFSGTSAYEQYF

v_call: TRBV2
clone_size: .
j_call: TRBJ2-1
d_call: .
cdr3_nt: TGTGCCAGCAAGGAACGACTCGGGTCCTACAATGAGCAGTTCTTC
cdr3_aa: CASKERLGSYNEQFF

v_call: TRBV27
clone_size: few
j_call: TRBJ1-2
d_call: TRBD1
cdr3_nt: TGTGCCAGACAACCGACCGCTCCGGGACAGGGAGTAGACGGCTACACCTTC
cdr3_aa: CARQPTAPGQGVDGYTF

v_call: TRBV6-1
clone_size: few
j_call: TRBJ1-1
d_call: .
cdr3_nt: TGTGCCAGCAGTGTCCGCGGGGCAATGAACACTGAAGCTTTCTTT
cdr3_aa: CASSVRGAMNTEAFF

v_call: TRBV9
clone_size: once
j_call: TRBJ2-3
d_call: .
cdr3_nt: TGTGCCAGCAGTTGGGGCGGTACGCAGTATTTT
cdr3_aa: CASSWGGTQYF

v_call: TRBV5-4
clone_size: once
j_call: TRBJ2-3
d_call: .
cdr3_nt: TGTGCCAGCAGCTTGGCGGAGGCCTATATCACAGATACGCAGTATTTT
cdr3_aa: CASSLAEAYITDTQYF

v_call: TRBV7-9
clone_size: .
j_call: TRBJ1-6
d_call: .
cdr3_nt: TGTGCCAGCAGCTCCTGGACACGGACCAATTCACCCCTCCACTTT
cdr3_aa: CASSSWTRTNSPLHF

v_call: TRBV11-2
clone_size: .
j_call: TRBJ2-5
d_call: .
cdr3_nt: TGTGCCAGCAGCTTAGATGGGTATGGACTGGAGACCCAGTACTTC
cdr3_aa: CASSLDGYGLETQYF

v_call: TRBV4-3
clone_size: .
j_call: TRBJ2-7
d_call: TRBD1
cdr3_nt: TGCGCCAGCAGCCAAGAGAGGACAGGGGCCTACGAGCAGTACTTC
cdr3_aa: CASSQERTGAYEQYF

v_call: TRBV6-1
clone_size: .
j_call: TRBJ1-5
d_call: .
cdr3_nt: TGTGCCAGCAGTGGACCGACCCGGGTCACCGGCAATCAGCCCCAGCATTTT
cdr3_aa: CASSGPTRVTGNQPQHF

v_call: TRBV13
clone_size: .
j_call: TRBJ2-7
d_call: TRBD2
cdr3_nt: TGTGCCAGCAGCCAGCGGGGGGGATCCTACGAGCAGTACTTC
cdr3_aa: CASSQRGGSYEQYF

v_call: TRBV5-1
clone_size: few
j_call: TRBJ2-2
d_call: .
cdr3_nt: TGCGCCAGCAGCTTGGTATACGGGGCCGGGGAGCTGTTTTTT
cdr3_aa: CASSLVYGAGELFF

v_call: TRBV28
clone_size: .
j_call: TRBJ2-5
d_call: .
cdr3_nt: TGTGCCAGCAGTTCTCTCGGGCCTAAGGAGACCCAGTACTTC
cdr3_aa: CASSSLGPKETQYF

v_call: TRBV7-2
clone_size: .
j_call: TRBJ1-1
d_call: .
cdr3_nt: TGTGCCAGCAGCTTAGCTGCGCAACTGAACACTGAAGCTTTCTTT
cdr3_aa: CASSLAAQLNTEAFF

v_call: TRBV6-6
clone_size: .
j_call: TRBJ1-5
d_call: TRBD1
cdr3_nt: TGTGCCAGCAGCGACCGGGACAGCATAAATCAGCCCCAGCATTTT
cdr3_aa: CASSDRDSINQPQHF

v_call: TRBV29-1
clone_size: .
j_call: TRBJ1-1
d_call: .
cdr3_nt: TGCAGCGTTGAAGAATTCATGAACACTGAAGCTTTCTTT
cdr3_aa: CSVEEFMNTEAFF

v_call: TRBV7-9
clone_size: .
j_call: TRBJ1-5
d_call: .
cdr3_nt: TGTGCCAGCAGCTTCGACAGCCCAAATCAGCCCCAGCATTTT
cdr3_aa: CASSFDSPNQPQHF

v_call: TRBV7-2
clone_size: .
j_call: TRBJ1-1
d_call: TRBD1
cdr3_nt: TGTGCCAGCAGCTTTGGGACAGCAATGAACACTGAAGCTTTCTTT
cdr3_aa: CASSFGTAMNTEAFF

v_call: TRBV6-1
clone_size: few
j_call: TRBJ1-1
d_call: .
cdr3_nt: TGTGCCAGCGGAGGGATCCGGGGGACTGAAGCTTTCTTT
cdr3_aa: CASGGIRGTEAFF

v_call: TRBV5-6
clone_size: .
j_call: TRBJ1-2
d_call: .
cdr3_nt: TGTGCCAGCAGCTTGGAGGGGGGGACCTATAACTATGGCTACACCTTC
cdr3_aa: CASSLEGGTYNYGYTF

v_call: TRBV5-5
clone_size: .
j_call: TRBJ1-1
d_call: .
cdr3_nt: TGTGCCAGCAGCTTTGCGGTGAACACTGAAGCTTTCTTT
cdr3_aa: CASSFAVNTEAFF

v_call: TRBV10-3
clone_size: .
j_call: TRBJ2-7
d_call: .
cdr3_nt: TGTGCCATCAGATCCAGGGACTACGAGCAGTACTTC
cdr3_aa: CAIRSRDYEQYF

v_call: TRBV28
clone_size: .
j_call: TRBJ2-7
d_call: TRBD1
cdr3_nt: TGTGCCAGCAGCTCAAACCGGGACAGGACTACATCCTACGAGCAGTACTTC
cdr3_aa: CASSSNRDRTTSYEQYF